Included here is one T cell receptor (beta chain) sequence, with context. Its antigen is not yet known. No base qualities exist here, and no much larger clone lies one base off it. The data stem from a study of blood T cell repertoires in COVID-19 (dated by TCRdb to the early 2020s). About the investigation overall: Samples from collaborators originated in the United States, Italy and Spain and spanned both the acute and convalescent phases of COVID-19. The material from the prospective study consisted of cDNA or gDNA derived from T cells, B-cell-depleted T cells, or PBMCs. Deeply sampled blood TCRbeta repertoires from subjects exposed to, actively infected with, or recovered from COVID-19 were included in the dataset. The repertoires were released in a freely available public database meant as a resource for research on the immune response to SARS-CoV-2. The samples were drawn from the first 160 participants of the ongoing ImmuneRACE study and from 1,254 subjects provided by 6 global collaborators. Sample metadata almost always included a de-identified subject ID, COVID-19 status, age in years and sex. HLA class I and class II types, where available, came from metadata supplied by the sample provider rather than from assay-based typing.

Summary of the overall study and its limitations: How much clinical and demographic metadata was included differed by source and by participant, and the metadata was provided uncurated.

Enrolling through a virtual design, the prospective study's participants ranged in age from roughly 18 to 100 years and lived across around 25 United States geographic areas. To assign participants to cohorts, the prospective study relied on clinical history that participants themselves reported in a screening survey and a study questionnaire. Recovered participants in ImmuneRACE Cohort 3 were defined by two consecutive negative NP/OP PCR tests, clearance by a healthcare professional, or resolution of symptoms. In the prospective study, mobile phlebotomists collected whole blood, serum and a nasopharyngeal or oropharyngeal swab from each participant. Over a roughly 2-month period, participants in the prospective study had the option of providing additional blood draws and questionnaires. Blood samples from the prospective study were shipped frozen or at room temperature prior to DNA extraction.

From the cysteine through the phenylalanine, the CDR3 covers 16 amino acids. Here the CDR3 DNA is all that survives: 48 bases in frame from base 1. The germline V gene yields MDHEN for CDR1 and SYDVKM for CDR2. Unmatched junction bases come to 11, with V trimmed by 7 bases and J by 2 bases. TCRbeta CDR3 regions were amplified from genomic DNA using the immunoSEQ Assay, a bias-controlled multiplex PCR. In the original analysis: The number of nucleated cells in each sample was estimated from the amplification of reference gene primers within the assay. To quantify the absolute abundance of each unique TCRbeta CDR3 rearrangement, sequence reads were collapsed and filtered. For each sample, productive Simpson clonality was calculated as the square root of Simpson's diversity index across productive rearrangements. This is the immuneACCESS table as TCRdb keeps it, with only in-frame sequences that have V and J called. A part of the clones is gone; compared with another copy, unresolved V genes explain less than half, and the rest is unexplained. V, J and clone size are those of that table, while D and trimming were read from the DNA. Here the sample has fewer than 450,000 clones; around nine tenths occur a single time. Jointly, the top ten make up less than 1.5% of the sample.

Sequencing input: PBMCs or T cells enriched from blood (not recorded which). The V gene is TRBV28 and the J gene is TRBJ2-7; TRBD2 agrees with 10 junctional bases. This sequence was found in a woman under 30 who had recovered from COVID-19. CDR3 protein: CASTSSGLAVAYEQYF. The base sequence is TGTGCCAGCACCTCGTCCGGACTAGCGGTGGCCTACGAGCAGTACTTC.